Following are 8 T cell receptor beta chains from one sample sequenced in a study of blood T cell repertoires in COVID-19. Sequenced by immunoSEQ multiplex PCR; TCRdb stores in-frame clones only, minus some. The sample has 200,000 to 250,000 clones, about 85% seen once. The specimen sequenced was peripheral blood. These receptors originate from a woman aged 45 to 65 with COVID-19, enrolled during active disease.

The CDR3 protein is CASDRGRANNSPLHF. CDR3 DNA sequence: TGTGCCAGCGACAGGGGGCGAGCAAATAATTCACCCCTCCACTTT. This sequence joins TRBV6-5 and TRBJ1-6; TRBD1 matches at 10 bases. Germline V gene data show CDR1 as MNHEY and CDR2 as SVGAGI. Trimming cost V 8 bases and J 5 bases; bases outside gene matches: 6. The CDR3 spans 15 residues.

The chain uses TRBV5-8 and TRBJ2-3; weak D call: TRBD1 (5 bases). Germline V CDR1 and CDR2: SGHTS, YDEGEE. This CDR3 contains 15 residues. The V end lost 3 bases, the J end lost 3 bases, and 14 bases lay between the germline ends. The DNA for the CDR3 is TGTGCCAGCAGCTCAGGACAAAAGGTTACAGATACGCAGTATTTT. Residues: CASSSGQKVTDTQYF.

The chain is built from TRBV5-1 and TRBJ1-2; 8 nucleotides align to TRBD1. Germline trimming cut 3 bases from V and 4 bases from J; bases unmatched to any gene: 8. Germline CDR1 and CDR2: SGHRS and YFSETQ. The CDR3 consists of 15 residues. CDR3 sequence: CASSSTGVGPYGYTF. For the CDR3, the DNA is TGCGCCAGCAGCTCGACAGGGGTGGGACCCTATGGCTACACCTTC.

This chain uses TRBV5-6 with TRBJ2-1, with 8 bases lining up with TRBD2. J was trimmed by 0 bases and V by 6 bases; bases with no gene match: 2. The length of the CDR3 is 14 residues. The germline gives CDR1 SGHDT, CDR2 YYEEEE. CDR3 nucleotide sequence: TGTGCCAGCACCGGGGGGGGCTCCTACAATGAGCAGTTCTTC. It specifies CASTGGGSYNEQFF. Variable domain in full (rest from reference TRBV5-6 and TRBJ2-1): DAGVTQSPTHLIKTRGQQVTLRCSPKSGHDTVSWYQQALGQGPQFIFQYYEEEERQRGNFPDRFSGHQFPNYSSELNVNALLLGDSALYLCASTGGGSYNEQFFGPGTRLTVL.

The chain is built from TRBV24-1 and TRBJ2-7; TRBD1 might be the D (5 bases). This CDR3 is built from 15 residues. The germline V gene has CDR1 KGHDR and CDR2 SFDVKD. Trimming removed 2 bases at V and 3 bases at J, with 13 bases between. The CDR3 nucleotides are TGTGCCACCAGTGATTGCCCGACAGTCTACTACGAGCAGTACGTC. This gives the protein CATSDCPTVYYEQYV.

The J gene is TRBJ2-3, the V gene TRBV3-1 (or the pseudogene TRBV3-2), with D perhaps TRBD2 (5 bases). The CDR3 loop spans 15 amino acids. V was clipped by 1 base and J by 4 bases, with 12 bases between them. The germline V gene has CDR1 LGHDT and CDR2 YNNKEL (reference sequence). In nucleotides, the CDR3 is TGTGCCAGCAGCCAAGGCCAGTTGCGGGCAGATACGCAGTATTTT. Its protein is CASSQGQLRADTQYF.

This chain uses TRBV30 with TRBJ2-5; 7 bases fit TRBD1. Germline lookup yields CDR1 GTSNPN and CDR2 SVGIG (reference sequence). The CDR3 is made up of 12 amino acids. Losses at the gene ends were 0 bases for V and 5 bases for J; bases not matched to a gene: 0. The CDR3 here is CAWSVQGETQYF. DNA of the CDR3: TGTGCCTGGAGTGTACAGGGGGAGACCCAGTACTTC.

The chain is built from TRBV19 and TRBJ1-3; a weak D match, TRBD1 (6 bases). This CDR3 spans 16 amino acids. Trimming took off 9 bases at V and 0 bases at J, with 18 bases between the two ends. The germline V gene has CDR1 LNHDA and CDR2 SQIVND (reference sequence). The CDR3 sequence: CASRTEGSYSGNTIYF. The CDR3 DNA follows: TGTGCCAGCAGGACAGAGGGATCCTACTCTGGAAACACCATATATTTT.